This note documents a single T cell receptor (beta chain) sequence. The CDR3 runs to 17 residues. Germline loops: CDR1 SGHAT, CDR2 FQNNGV. Trimming cost V 3 bases and J 5 bases; bases outside gene matches: 10. Libraries were prepared by immunoSEQ multiplex PCR; TCRdb keeps only in-frame clonotypes and omits some of them. The data contain 180,000 or so clones, 91% of them singletons. This sample is drawn from a study of control samples from healthy donors and cancer patients. The chain uses TRBV11-2 and TRBJ2-2; 9 bases line up with TRBD2. This TCR came from a woman in her twenties or thirties in good health. Sequencing was carried out using blood. CDR3 loop: CASSFAPGLAFTGELFF. CDR3 nucleotide sequence: TGTGCCAGCAGCTTTGCACCCGGACTAGCGTTTACCGGGGAGCTGTTTTTT.